This T cell receptor beta chain was obtained from a study of Ad26.COV2.S vaccination and SARS-CoV-2 variants. In the study overall: Participants got Ad26.COV2.S intramuscularly, once or twice 56 days apart. General study points: Vaccine and placebo groups showed comparable non-spike TCR breadth.

This clone was detected once. Its specificity is not known. The treatment was: roughly 18 received Ad26.COV2.S at low or high dose, single or two shots; roughly 5 received placebo; per-sample allocation not given. Specimens were obtained on day 63 following the first vaccine or placebo injection. A Boston adult aged 18-55 years was the donor. The vaccine antigen was prefusion-stabilized Wuhan SARS-CoV-2 spike. The protocol was immunoSEQ multiplex PCR, while the TCRdb copy is restricted to in-frame clones and leaves out a portion. The table lists about 440,000 clones, about 90% of them singletons, with around 4.5% in the top ten. This receptor was taken from a person aged 18 to 65 who received the Ad26.COV2.S COVID-19 vaccine or a placebo. The starting material was peripheral blood, obtained in a trial of Ad26.COV2.S vaccine versus placebo.

CDR3 in amino acids: CASSPRGGRDNYGYTF. CDR3 DNA sequence: TGTGCCAGCAGCCCCCGCGGGGGCAGGGATAACTATGGCTACACCTTC. V is TRBV14 and J is TRBJ1-2; possible D gene TRBD1, 6 bases. With 4 bases removed from V and 1 base from J, the gap between germline ends came to 16 bases. The germline V gene has CDR1 SGHDN and CDR2 FVKESK. This CDR3 is 16 amino acids long. The full variable domain, its missing parts supplied by reference TRBV14 and TRBJ1-2, is EAGVTQFPSHSVIEKGQTVTLRCDPISGHDNLYWYRRVMGKEIKFLLHFVKESKQDESGMPNNRFLAERTGGTYSTLKVQPAELEDSGVYFCASSPRGGRDNYGYTFGSGTRLTVV.